This T cell receptor beta chain stems from a study of graft-versus-host responses after intestinal transplantation. Germline loops: CDR1 MNHNY, CDR2 SVGAGI (reference sequence). This CDR3 spans 11 amino acids. V dropped 2 bases and J dropped 14 bases, with 12 bases sitting between them. Produced via immunoSEQ multiplex PCR; TCRdb's table is partial and in-frame only. The sample has about 47,000 clones; approximately 95% are singletons. Concerning this clone itself: Its antigen is undetermined.

This chain uses TRBV6-6 with TRBJ1-2; no reliable D call. The sample here was unstimulated CD8+ T cells sorted from spleen or lymph node cells, taken before transplant. This TCR was sampled from a human donor who was the organ donor for an intestinal transplant. Here the CDR3 reads CASSYETARTF. CDR3 sequence (DNA): TGTGCCAGCAGTTACGAGACGGCGAGGACCTTC.